This T cell receptor (beta chain) was observed in a study of OX40 agonist ivuxolimab in advanced cancers. Study overall: Ivuxolimab, an antibody acting as an agonist of OX40 (CD134), was used to treat patients. With a range of roughly 20 to 80, age averaged 60 years, and around 80% were male. Ivuxolimab doses were 0.01, 0.1, 0.3, 1.5, 3 or 10 mg/kg every 2 weeks.

This CDR3 contains 14 residues. Trimming took 8 bases from V and 5 from J, leaving 18 bases between them. Germline CDR1 is MDHEN and CDR2 is SYDVKM. Clones were read by immunoSEQ multiplex PCR, and TCRdb kept only the in-frame ones, dropping some. The profile shows about 44,000 clones, 80% of them singletons. This clonotype originated in an adult with an advanced solid tumor such as melanoma, head and neck, liver or kidney cancer. The sequencing used CD4+ or CD8+ T cells sorted from blood, collected in a trial of the OX40 agonist ivuxolimab. The V and J genes are TRBV28 and TRBJ2-5; the D gene is possibly TRBD2 (6 bases). The CDR3, as DNA: TGTGCCAGCCGAGCGTGGGGGGATGGGGAGACCCAGTACTTC. Translated: CASRAWGDGETQYF.